This is a list of T cell receptor beta chains from one sample in a study of T cells in Graves' hyperthyroidism and ophthalmopathy. TCRdb re-derived calls from the multiplex PCR reads in MiXCR, one entry per CDR3 protein. The sample includes under 350,000 distinct CDR3 sequences, about 20% seen only once; the top ten take approximately 54%. The specimen sequenced was blood. The receptor set was obtained from a woman between 45 and 60 years old with Graves' hyperthyroidism. Each CDR3 is given with its conserved first and last residue. The D gene is left open where the match is weak. Clone size is shown for a subset of rows, as once, few, many or a class of expanded clone.

clone size	D gene	V gene	CDR3 length	J gene	CDR3 protein	CDR3 DNA
few	TRBD1	TRBV7-2	13	TRBJ1-2	CASSFDREYGYTF	TGTGCCAGCAGCTTCGACAGGGAGTATGGCTACACCTTC
.	TRBD2	TRBV7-9	18	TRBJ2-5	CASSKGLAGGLRLETQYF	TGTGCCAGCAGCAAAGGACTAGCGGGAGGTCTTCGGTTAGAGACCCAGTACTTC
.	.	TRBV25-1	17	TRBJ1-3	CASSEVGTVNSGNTIYF	TGTGCCAGCAGTGAAGTAGGGACTGTGAACTCTGGAAACACCATATATTTT
.	.	TRBV19	16	TRBJ2-2	CASSFSRDLNTGELFF	TGTGCCAGTAGTTTTTCGAGGGATTTAAACACCGGGGAGCTGTTTTTT
.	TRBD1	TRBV6-1	14	TRBJ1-1	CASSSTDRDTEAFF	TGTGCCAGCAGTTCGACGGACAGGGACACTGAAGCTTTCTTT
few	.	TRBV3-1	14	TRBJ1-4	CASSQGSAIEKLFF	TGTGCCAGCAGCCAAGGGTCAGCGATTGAAAAACTGTTTTTT
.	.	TRBV6-1	13	TRBJ2-7	CASSEATGNEQYF	TGTGCCAGCAGTGAAGCAACAGGGAACGAGCAGTACTTC
.	TRBD1	TRBV25-1	14	TRBJ2-1	CASSGDRGWVEQFF	TGTGCCAGCAGTGGGGACAGGGGTTGGGTTGAGCAGTTCTTC
few	TRBD2	TRBV18	19	TRBJ2-1	CASSPPTAGGVTAYNEQFF	TGTGCCAGCTCACCCCCAACGGCGGGGGGGGTCACGGCCTACAATGAGCAGTTCTTC
.	.	TRBV30	14	TRBJ2-3	CAWIGEISTDTQYF	TGTGCCTGGATTGGGGAGATCAGCACAGATACGCAGTATTTT
.	.	TRBV7-2	13	TRBJ1-1	CASSYPGEIEAFF	TGTGCCAGCAGCTACCCCGGTGAGATTGAAGCTTTCTTT
few	.	TRBV5-1	20	TRBJ2-1	CASSFIVGGTSGQVYNEQFF	TGCGCCAGCAGCTTTATAGTGGGGGGCACGAGCGGCCAAGTCTACAATGAGCAGTTCTTC
many	.	TRBV15	15	TRBJ2-1	CATSRAPLARLEQFF	TGTGCCACCAGCAGAGCACCACTAGCACGACTTGAGCAGTTCTTC
.	TRBD1	TRBV29-1	13	TRBJ2-7	CSVSGTGGWEQYF	TGCAGCGTTTCGGGGACAGGGGGCTGGGAGCAGTACTTC
many	.	TRBV11-2	18	TRBJ2-1	CASSLISIPGEKGLEQFF	TGTGCCAGCAGCTTAATAAGTATTCCGGGAGAGAAGGGTCTTGAGCAGTTCTTC
few	TRBD2	TRBV30	12	TRBJ2-1	CAWSAGLDEQFF	TGTGCCTGGAGTGCCGGACTAGATGAGCAGTTCTTC
few	.	TRBV6-2/TRBV6-3	13	TRBJ1-2	CASSYPQSGGYTF	TGTGCCAGCAGTTACCCCCAGTCGGGTGGCTACACCTTC
.	TRBD1	TRBV7-3	14	TRBJ1-5	CASSPQDRAQPQHF	TGTGCCAGCAGCCCCCAGGACAGGGCTCAGCCCCAGCATTTT
many	.	TRBV6-5	14	TRBJ1-1	CASSYTGGNTEAFF	TGTGCCAGCAGTTACACAGGCGGGAACACTGAAGCTTTCTTT
many	TRBD2	TRBV2	14	TRBJ2-5	CASSRGTTQETQYF	TGTGCCAGCAGCCGCGGGACTACGCAAGAGACCCAGTACTTC
.	TRBD2	TRBV6-2/TRBV6-3	16	TRBJ2-5	CASRASLAGGQETQYF	TGTGCCAGCAGAGCCTCCCTAGCGGGAGGGCAAGAGACCCAGTACTTC
many	.	TRBV30	12	TRBJ1-2	CAWSSQGPGYTF	TGTGCCTGGAGTTCTCAGGGGCCTGGCTACACCTTC
.	TRBD1	TRBV5-1	15	TRBJ1-4	CASSLVGTGTEKLFF	TGCGCCAGCAGCTTGGTTGGGACAGGCACTGAAAAACTGTTTTTT
many	.	TRBV12-3/TRBV12-4	13	TRBJ2-1	CASSIFGSGEQFF	TGTGCCAGCAGTATCTTTGGTTCGGGAGAGCAGTTCTTC
many	TRBD1	TRBV5-1	16	TRBJ2-3	CASSLAHRGLIDTQYF	TGCGCCAGCAGCTTGGCCCACAGGGGGCTGATTGATACGCAGTATTTT
.	.	TRBV6-1	15	TRBJ2-1	CASTSVEGLYNEQFF	TGTGCCAGCACCTCTGTGGAGGGACTCTACAATGAGCAGTTCTTC
.	TRBD1	TRBV19	13	TRBJ1-1	CASSGTGTTEAFF	TGTGCCAGTAGTGGGACAGGGACCACTGAAGCTTTCTTT
few	.	TRBV27	12	TRBJ2-2	CASSFLAGELFF	TGTGCCAGCAGTTTCCTGGCCGGGGAGCTGTTTTTT
many	.	TRBV30	13	TRBJ2-1	CAWSRDSYNEQFF	TGTGCCTGGAGTCGGGACTCTTACAATGAGCAGTTCTTC
many	.	TRBV5-1	12	TRBJ2-1	CASSLVGGEQFF	TGCGCCAGCAGCTTGGTAGGGGGAGAGCAGTTCTTC
many	.	TRBV2	14	TRBJ2-7	CASSAPGLFYEQYF	TGTGCCAGCAGTGCCCCGGGACTTTTCTACGAGCAGTACTTC
.	TRBD2	TRBV5-1	16	TRBJ2-7	CASSWETSGRTHEQYF	TGCGCCAGCAGCTGGGAGACTAGCGGGAGAACCCACGAGCAGTACTTC
many	.	TRBV3-1	15	TRBJ1-1	CASSQGARADTEAFF	TGTGCCAGCAGCCAAGGGGCACGGGCGGACACTGAAGCTTTCTTT
.	.	TRBV12-3/TRBV12-4	14	TRBJ1-4	CASSTRDKREKLFF	TGTGCCAGCAGCACCCGGGACAAAAGAGAAAAACTGTTTTTT
few	.	TRBV6-5	12	TRBJ2-1	CASSYSAPLQFF	TGTGCCAGCAGTTACTCGGCCCCACTTCAGTTCTTC
.	.	TRBV27	17	TRBJ2-2	CASSPPVLYYNTGELFF	TGTGCCAGCAGTCCCCCGGTCCTATATTATAACACCGGGGAGCTGTTTTTT
.	.	TRBV12-3/TRBV12-4	15	TRBJ1-3	CASNREEITGNTIYF	TGTGCCAGCAACAGGGAGGAGATTACTGGAAACACCATATATTTT
many	.	TRBV11-2	14	TRBJ1-4	CASSIGLPGGKLFF	TGTGCCAGCAGCATAGGACTGCCCGGGGGAAAACTGTTTTTT
many	.	TRBV3-1	14	TRBJ1-1	CASSQAGQYTEAFF	TGTGCCAGCAGCCAAGCAGGACAGTACACTGAAGCTTTCTTT
.	.	TRBV2	14	TRBJ1-5	CASRQGSIGQPQHF	TGTGCCAGCAGGCAGGGGAGTATCGGTCAGCCCCAGCATTTT
many	.	TRBV28	14	TRBJ1-2	CASSSLPSNYGYTF	TGTGCCAGCAGTTCCCTGCCCAGCAACTATGGCTACACCTTC
many	TRBD2	TRBV5-1	15	TRBJ2-7	CASSLIWGLGYEQYF	TGCGCCAGCAGCTTGATCTGGGGACTAGGCTACGAGCAGTACTTC
.	TRBD2	TRBV7-3	15	TRBJ2-3	CASSSQAGDVDTQYF	TGTGCCAGCAGCTCGCAAGCGGGAGATGTAGATACGCAGTATTTT
.	.	TRBV20-1	14	TRBJ2-6	CSAPLAPGANVLTF	TGCAGTGCACCACTAGCCCCTGGGGCCAACGTCCTGACTTTC
many	.	TRBV6-2/TRBV6-3	14	TRBJ2-3	CASIQDTSTDTQYF	TGTGCCAGCATCCAGGATACTAGCACAGATACGCAGTATTTT
.	.	TRBV30	13	TRBJ1-3	CARSAGGGNTIYF	TGTGCCCGGAGCGCCGGGGGAGGAAACACCATATATTTT
.	.	TRBV29-1	9	TRBJ1-2	CSVDEGYTF	TGCAGCGTTGATGAGGGCTACACCTTC
.	TRBD2	TRBV11-2	16	TRBJ2-2	CASSRAGGALTGELFF	TGTGCCAGCAGCCGAGCGGGGGGGGCCCTCACCGGGGAGCTGTTTTTT
many	.	TRBV5-1	15	TRBJ1-1	CASSLGASRGTEAFF	TGCGCCAGCAGCTTGGGTGCCTCCCGGGGCACTGAAGCTTTCTTT
.	.	TRBV12-3/TRBV12-4	15	TRBJ2-1	CASSLEKTVGNEQFF	TGTGCCAGCAGTTTAGAAAAGACAGTCGGCAATGAGCAGTTCTTC
many	TRBD1	TRBV28	16	TRBJ2-7	CASSPLGQGVAYEQYF	TGTGCCAGCAGTCCCCTGGGACAGGGGGTCGCCTACGAGCAGTACTTC
many	.	TRBV7-3	15	TRBJ2-6	CASSLTGSGANVLTF	TGTGCCAGCAGCTTGACCGGCTCTGGGGCCAACGTCCTGACTTTC
many	.	TRBV30	11	TRBJ1-1	CAWDIPHVAFF	TGTGCCTGGGACATTCCACACGTCGCTTTCTTT
.	TRBD2	TRBV12-3/TRBV12-4	16	TRBJ2-3	CASSLTAGRVGLGQYF	TGTGCCAGCAGTTTAACGGCAGGGAGGGTTGGTTTAGGCCAGTATTTT
.	.	TRBV7-2	16	TRBJ2-4	CASSWGQLGTKNIQYF	TGTGCCAGCAGCTGGGGTCAGCTTGGAACCAAAAACATTCAGTACTTC